In its sample, the clone carrying this TCR beta chain was seen once. Its antigen is undetermined. PCR employed 60 Vbeta and 13 Jbeta primers. Measured with immunoSEQ multiplex PCR; TCRdb has only the in-frame clones, and not every one. The table has around 140,000 clones, 70% to 90% seen once. Germline-derived CDR1 and CDR2 are MDHEN and SYDVKM. The CDR3 spans 12 residues. V lost 5 bases to trimming and J lost 6 bases, with 10 bases between them. The source of the sample is a study of cytomegalovirus exposure and HLA in healthy donors. Study-wide background: An early data release held 70 million to 90 million unique TCRs from HLA-typed donors.

Study conclusions and caveats: When analyzed later, the rates of TCR association showed variation by HLA locus, with DRB1 the most and HLA-C the fewest.

This chain connects TRBV28 to TRBJ1-2, with D unclear. The TCR comes from a woman in her forties in good health and CMV-seronegative. The sequencing sample was made of PBMCs. The CDR3 loop is CASSLEANGYTF. The DNA for the CDR3 is TGTGCCAGCAGTCTAGAGGCGAATGGCTACACCTTC.